A single sample gave rise to the 19 T cell receptor beta chains below, sequenced in a study of CD4 and CD8 cells across lung adenocarcinoma regions. TCRdb re-derived calls from the PCR reads in MiXCR, one entry per CDR3 protein. Of 15,000 or so distinct CDR3 sequences listed, roughly 48% are singletons. Sequencing was done on a sample of CD4+ T cells from the center of a lung tumor. The receptors derive from a male donor with lung adenocarcinoma. The CD4 and CD8 labels of this study may be unreliable.

V gene TRBV12-3 or TRBV12-4 combines with J gene TRBJ1-2; D perhaps matches TRBD1 (6 bases). The V end was cut by 4 bases, the J end by 4 bases, with 19 bases between. CDR3 size: 16 residues. CDR3 sequence reads: CASSSRMKGGSYGYTF. The CDR3 region has the DNA TGTGCCAGCAGTTCCCGGATGAAGGGGGGAAGCTATGGCTACACCTTC.

V usage is TRBV11-2 and J usage is TRBJ2-1; the D gene is possibly TRBD2 (5 bases). CDR1 SGHAT and CDR2 FQNNGV come from the germline V gene. The CDR3 sequence is 16 residues long. Trimming shortened V by 2 bases and J by 5 bases, and 16 bases separated the two germline ends. The CDR3 loop is CASSLRAGMRDNEQFF. CDR3 in DNA: TGTGCCAGCAGCTTACGGGCCGGGATGCGAGACAATGAGCAGTTCTTC. Filled out from reference TRBV11-2 and TRBJ2-1, the complete variable domain reads EAGVAQSPRYKIIEKRQSVAFWCNPISGHATLYWYQQILGQGPKLLIQFQNNGVVDDSQLPKDRFSAERLKGVDSTLKIQPAKLEDSAVYLCASSLRAGMRDNEQFFGPGTRLTVL.

Of note for this clonotype: One end of the junction is discordant with germline, which a read error may explain. This chain uses TRBV6-4 with TRBJ2-3, with D perhaps given as TRBD1 or TRBD2 (6 bases each). The last part of the DNA fits TRBJ2-5 better; the J call may be wrong. The CDR3 has 15 residues. Germline CDR1 is MRHNA and CDR2 is SNTAGT. For the CDR3, the DNA is TGTGCCGGGGGTGACGGGGGCCGGGGCCAAGATACCCAGTACTTC. As protein: CAGGDGGRGQDTQYF.

This clonotype was counted ten times or more. The CDR3, as DNA: TGTGCCAGCAGTGAAGCGTGGGTCCCTCGGGGCTACACCTTC. Its protein product is CASSEAWVPRGYTF. The chain uses TRBV6-1 and TRBJ1-2; D gene uncertain. V was cut by 0 bases and J by 8 bases, with 13 bases left in between. Germline lookup yields CDR1 MNHNS and CDR2 SASEGT. This CDR3 is 14 amino acids long.

This clonotype is labeled medium-sized. The CDR3 is CASSESGGSYEQYF. The CDR3 nucleotides are TGCGCCAGCAGTGAGTCTGGGGGTTCCTACGAGCAGTACTTC. The J gene is TRBJ2-7, the V gene TRBV10-1; possibly TRBD1 or TRBD2 for D (5 bases each). Looked up from germline, CDR1 is WNHNN and CDR2 is SYGVQD (reference sequence). This CDR3 comprises 14 residues. Trimming left V 0 bases short and J 1 base short, with 7 bases between.

The genes are TRBV27 and TRBJ2-4, with a weak D call TRBD2 (6 bases). Trimming left V 8 bases short and J 13 bases short, with 27 bases between. CDR3 length: 15 amino acids. The germline CDR1 and CDR2 sequences are MNHEY and SMNVEV (reference sequence). CDR3 residues: CASGTGLQAKDMQYF. The CDR3 nucleotides read TGTGCCAGCGGGACGGGACTGCAAGCCAAAGATATGCAGTACTTC.

This clonotype was picked up a small number of times. The gene calls are TRBV5-6 and TRBJ2-1; 10 nucleotides align to TRBD2. CDR3 length equals 18 residues. The V gene's germline CDR1 is SGHDT and CDR2 YYEEEE. The V gene end was trimmed by 0 bases and the J gene end by 0 bases; junction bases not matched to a gene: 6. CDR3 nucleotide sequence: TGTGCCAGCAGCTTGGCTTTTAGGACTAGCGGCTCCTACAATGAGCAGTTCTTC. Residues: CASSLAFRTSGSYNEQFF.

This chain joins TRBV14 and TRBJ2-2, with 8 positions matching TRBD1. The assigned J gene may be wrong: the sequence end matches TRBJ2-3 better. There are 16 residues in the CDR3. Germline V gives CDR1 SGHDN, CDR2 FVKESK. CDR3 protein: CASSQIGQGSTDAQYF. In DNA, the CDR3 is TGTGCCAGCAGTCAGATTGGACAGGGAAGTACCGATGCGCAGTATTTT.

This chain joins TRBV6-1 and TRBJ2-1, with D unresolved. CDR3 size: 17 residues. Germline CDR1 MNHNS, CDR2 SASEGT. Trimming took off 2 bases at V and 2 bases at J, with 16 bases between the two ends. CDR3 in amino acids: CASSEIRGYLTYNEQFF. The DNA for the CDR3 is TGTGCCAGCAGTGAAATCCGCGGCTACCTTACCTACAATGAGCAGTTCTTC.

The chain is built from TRBV6-2 or TRBV6-3 and TRBJ2-5; no definite D call. The J call could be wrong; TRBJ2-7 is a better fit for the DNA end. CDR1 MNHEY and CDR2 SVGEGT come from the germline V gene. CDR3 length equals 13 residues. The CDR3 coding sequence is TGTGCCAGCAGTCCTGATACTCCGGGCGAGCAGTACTTC. Translation: CASSPDTPGEQYF.

V gene TRBV11-2 combines with J gene TRBJ2-2; D tentatively reads TRBD1 or TRBD2 (5 bases each). The DNA end favors TRBJ2-1, so the J call may be wrong. The CDR3 runs 14 residues. The germline CDR1 and CDR2 sequences are SGHAT and FQNNGV. CDR3 nucleotide sequence: TGTGCCAGCAGCGGCTGGGGGAAGACCGGGGAGCAGTTCTTC. Translated, it gives CASSGWGKTGEQFF.

By sample share, this clonotype is medium-sized. The genes are TRBV6-1 and TRBJ2-5; 9 bases map to TRBD1. The closer fit of TRBJ2-7 to the DNA end suggests the J call may be wrong. In germline, CDR1 is MNHNS, CDR2 SASEGT. This CDR3 has 15 residues. The DNA for the CDR3 is TGTGCCAGCAGTGAAGATGGACAGGGGAGATACGAGCAGTACTTC. Its translation: CASSEDGQGRYEQYF.

This clonotype occurred a few times. The CDR3 protein is CASSFSGSYEQYF. As DNA, the CDR3 is TGCGCCAGCAGCTTTAGCGGGAGCTACGAGCAGTACTTC. The V and J genes are TRBV4-1 and TRBJ2-7; the match to TRBD2 covers 9 bases. CDR1 and CDR2 from the germline V gene are MGHRA and YSYEKL. The CDR3 sequence is 13 residues long. J was trimmed by 3 bases and V by 5 bases; bases with no gene match: 2.

J is TRBJ2-3 and V is TRBV20-1, with D possibly matching TRBD2 (6 bases). The CDR3 length is 11 residues. The germline gives CDR1 DFQATT, CDR2 SNEGSKA (reference sequence). V was clipped by 7 bases and J by 7 bases, with 12 bases between them. CDR3 sequence (DNA): TGCAGTGGCCGGGACTTCCATACGCAGTATTTT. Residues: CSGRDFHTQYF.

This clonotype was observed a handful of times. CDR3 bases: TGCGCCAGCAGCCAAGATCTAGGAGTGAACACTGAAGCTTTCTTT. It encodes CASSQDLGVNTEAFF. The genes are TRBV4-1 and TRBJ1-1, with D uncertain. This CDR3 has 15 amino acids. V was cut by 0 bases and J by 0 bases, with 8 bases left in between. Germline CDR1 and CDR2: MGHRA and YSYEKL.

Turning to this clonotype: Its ends do not fully match the called genes, so a read error is possible. This chain uses TRBV27 with TRBJ2-3, with unresolved D. CDR3 size: 12 residues. Germline CDR1 is MNHEY and CDR2 is SMNVEV (reference sequence). CDR3 nucleotides: TGCGCGAGGCTTTCAGGCACAAACATGCAGTACTTT. It yields the protein CARLSGTNMQYF.

This rearrangement joins TRBV27 to TRBJ2-3; D might be TRBD2 (5 bases). This CDR3 region has 15 residues. V dropped 6 bases and J dropped 12 bases, with 25 bases sitting between them. Germline assignment: CDR1 MNHEY and CDR2 SMNVEV (reference sequence). This CDR3 reads CASRTGFQYKDIQYF. The CDR3 DNA reads as TGTGCCAGCAGGACGGGGTTTCAATACAAAGATATTCAGTATTTT.

This clonotype is categorized as medium-sized. This chain connects TRBV10-1 to TRBJ2-5; possibly TRBD1 or TRBD2 for D (5 bases each). The CDR3 contains 12 residues. Germline CDR1 WNHNN, CDR2 SYGVQD (reference sequence). V was trimmed by 6 bases and J by 5 bases, leaving 10 bases between them. As DNA, the CDR3 is TGCGCCAGCAGAGGGACGACGGAGACCCAGTACTTC. Its protein is CASRGTTETQYF.

This clonotype came up many times. V and J are TRBV27 and TRBJ1-6, with D perhaps matching TRBD1 (5 bases). The CDR3 length is 13 residues. Germline lookup yields CDR1 MNHEY and CDR2 SMNVEV (reference sequence). The V and J ends lost 6 bases and 8 bases respectively, with 11 bases between them. This CDR3 is CASSRDGDSPLHF. CDR3 in DNA: TGTGCCAGCAGCCGGGACGGAGATTCACCCCTCCACTTT.